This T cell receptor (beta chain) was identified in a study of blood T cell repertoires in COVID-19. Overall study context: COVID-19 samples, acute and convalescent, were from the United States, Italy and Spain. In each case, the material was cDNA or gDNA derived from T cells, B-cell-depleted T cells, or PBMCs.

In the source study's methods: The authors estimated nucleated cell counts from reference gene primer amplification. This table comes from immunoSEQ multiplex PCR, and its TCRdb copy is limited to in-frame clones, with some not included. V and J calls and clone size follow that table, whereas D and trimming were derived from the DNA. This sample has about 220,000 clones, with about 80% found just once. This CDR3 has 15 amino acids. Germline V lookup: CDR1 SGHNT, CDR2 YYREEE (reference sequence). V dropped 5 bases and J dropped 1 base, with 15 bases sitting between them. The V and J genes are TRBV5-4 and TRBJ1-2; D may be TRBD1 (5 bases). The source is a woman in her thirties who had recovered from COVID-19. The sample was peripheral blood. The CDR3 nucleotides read TGTGCCAGCAGGCCCGGCACAGGCGTTAACTATGGCTACACCTTC. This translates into CASRPGTGVNYGYTF. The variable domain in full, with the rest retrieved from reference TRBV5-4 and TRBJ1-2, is ETGVTQSPTHLIKTRGQQVTLRCSSQSGHNTVSWYQQALGQGPQFIFQYYREEENGRGNFPPRFSGLQFPNYSSELNVNALELDDSALYLCASRPGTGVNYGYTFGSGTRLTVV.